Listed here are 13 T cell receptor beta chains from one sample, sequenced in a study of shared clonotypes between healthy human individuals. The protocol was immunoSEQ multiplex PCR, while the TCRdb copy is restricted to in-frame clones and leaves out a portion. The data show 1,100,000 or so clones, 70% to 80% seen once. Input material: memory CD4+ T cells from PBMCs. Noted subset: CD45RA-negative fraction. Receptors were obtained from a man between 18 and 29 years old in good health. Some clones in this sample may be carry-over from other donors' samples.

The chain couples TRBV9 to TRBJ2-3, with TRBD2 matching over 11 bases. Losses at the gene ends were 3 bases for V and 6 bases for J; bases not matched to a gene: 12. The CDR3 is made up of 17 amino acids. Germline CDR1 is SGDLS and CDR2 is YYNGEE. In DNA form, the CDR3 reads TGTGCCAGCAGCGGCCATAGCGGGAGGGAAACTTCCGATACGCAGTATTTT. The encoded protein is CASSGHSGRETSDTQYF.

V gene TRBV7-3 combines with J gene TRBJ2-7; D unclear. Germline V CDR1 and CDR2: SGHTA, FQGTGA. This CDR3 is built from 13 residues. V lost 0 bases and J 6 bases, leaving 9 bases between the germline ends. The CDR3, as DNA: TGTGCCAGCAGCTTAACTGGCGATGGCGAGCAGTACTTC. This translates into CASSLTGDGEQYF.

On this clone itself: The same CDR3 arises from other DNA sequences in this sample as well. J is TRBJ1-5 and V is TRBV2; D call uncertain. Between the trimmed V and J ends, which lost 5 bases and 2 bases, there was a span of 10 bases. This CDR3 region has 14 residues. Germline V gene sequence: CDR1 SNHLY, CDR2 FYNNEI. In DNA form, the CDR3 reads TGTGCCAGCAGTAAGGGATTAGGCAATCAGCCCCAGCATTTT. Its translation is CASSKGLGNQPQHF.

The chain has TRBV9 and TRBJ2-1; D is undetermined. There are 14 residues in the CDR3. Trimming stripped 0 bases from V and 9 bases from J, with 13 bases between. The germline V gene encodes CDR1 SGDLS and CDR2 YYNGEE. The chain's CDR3 is CASSVALPTGEQFF. The CDR3, as DNA: TGTGCCAGCAGCGTAGCGCTACCGACGGGTGAGCAGTTCTTC.

This sequence joins TRBV28 and TRBJ1-1; no definite D call. Trimming removed 2 bases at V and 11 bases at J, with 21 bases between. The length of the CDR3 is 15 residues. Germline V gene lookup returns CDR1 MDHEN and CDR2 SYDVKM. CDR3: CASSLPGPGSGGAFF. CDR3 in DNA: TGTGCCAGCAGTTTACCAGGCCCGGGCTCAGGTGGGGCTTTCTTT.

The V call is TRBV28, the J call TRBJ2-7; D is unclear. Germline assignment: CDR1 MDHEN and CDR2 SYDVKM. This CDR3 spans 11 amino acids. With 6 bases removed from V and 3 bases from J, the gap between germline ends came to 6 bases. The CDR3 DNA sequence: TGTGCCAGCAGGTCAAACTACGAGCAGTACTTC. Translation gives CASRSNYEQYF. Together with reference TRBV28 and TRBJ2-7, the CDR3 gives the full variable domain: DVKVTQSSRYLVKRTGEKVFLECVQDMDHENMFWYRQDPGLGLRLIYFSYDVKMKEKGDIPEGYSVSREKKERFSLILESASTNQTSMYLCASRSNYEQYFGPGTRLTVT.

V is TRBV20-1 and J is TRBJ2-1; possibly TRBD2 for D (6 bases). The CDR3 runs 10 residues. Germline CDR1 reads DFQATT; CDR2 reads SNEGSKA (reference sequence). V lost 6 bases and J 12 bases, leaving 12 bases between the germline ends. The CDR3 DNA reads as TGCAGTGCGGAGGGGACTGGGCAGTTCTTC. This translates into CSAEGTGQFF.

This clone was recorded only once. The rearrangement uses TRBV10-3 and TRBJ2-3; the D gene could be TRBD1 or TRBD2 (5 bases each). The germline CDR1 and CDR2 sequences are ENHRY and SYGVKD. The CDR3 totals 13 residues. V lost 3 bases and J 6 bases, leaving 10 bases between the germline ends. Here the CDR3 DNA reads TGTGCCATCAGTGAAGGGACGCCGGATACGCAGTATTTT. It codes for CAISEGTPDTQYF.

This chain links TRBV4-1 with TRBJ2-7, with D possibly matching TRBD1 (5 bases). V was clipped by 0 bases and J by 0 bases, with 9 bases between them. CDR3 length: 15 residues. The V gene's germline CDR1 is MGHRA and CDR2 YSYEKL. CDR3 DNA: TGCGCCAGCAGCCAAGACCCCGACAGCTCCTACGAGCAGTACTTC. Encoded protein: CASSQDPDSSYEQYF.

The V and J genes are TRBV2 and TRBJ2-3; D not certain. The germline V and J ends were trimmed by 2 bases and 3 bases, with 9 bases remaining between them. CDR1 SNHLY and CDR2 FYNNEI come from the germline V gene. The CDR3 has 14 residues. CDR3 protein: CASSETVTTDTQYF. In DNA form, the CDR3 reads TGTGCCAGCAGTGAAACTGTTACGACAGATACGCAGTATTTT.

This clone was found once. This sequence joins TRBV21-1 and TRBJ1-5. TRBV21-1 is deemed a pseudogene. The CDR3 runs 18 residues. The CDR3 DNA reads as TGTGCCAGCAGCGCTCGCACTTTAGGGGGGGATAGCAATCAGCCCCAGCATTTT. The encoded protein is CASSARTLGGDSNQPQHF.

J is TRBJ1-2 and V is TRBV28; D might be TRBD1 (6 bases). This CDR3 is 13 amino acids long. The V end was cut by 6 bases, the J end by 4 bases, with 12 bases between. CDR1 and CDR2 (germline): MDHEN, SYDVKM. The chain's CDR3 is CASSRQGTYGYTF. CDR3 DNA: TGTGCCAGCAGCCGCCAGGGGACCTATGGCTACACCTTC.

The chain uses TRBV5-1 and TRBJ2-3; TRBD2 matches at 8 bases. The germline V gene encodes CDR1 SGHRS and CDR2 YFSETQ. V lost 0 bases, J lost 4 bases, and 13 bases stayed unmatched. The CDR3 is 18 amino acids. This CDR3 is CASSLASLAAGGADTQYF. Written as DNA, the CDR3 is TGCGCCAGCAGCTTGGCTTCACTAGCGGCCGGCGGGGCAGATACGCAGTATTTT.